The clone carrying this TCR beta chain has a handful of counts. What it binds is not known. The sample is drawn from a study of CD8 T cells in ankylosing spondylitis. Study conclusions and caveats: Apparently characteristic of ankylosing spondylitis blood was a TCR beta motif (under ten highly homologous variants). There was reportedly significant enrichment of clones that were disease-linked in matched ankylosing spondylitis synovial fluid. Existing reports had already noted some motif variants in reactive arthritis synovial fluid and blood.

Trimming took off 2 bases at V and 0 bases at J, with 3 bases between the two ends. Germline CDR1 and CDR2: GTSNPN and SVGIG (reference sequence). The CDR3 has 12 residues. TCR beta libraries were made by quantitative 5'-RACE with molecular barcodes. TCRdb used MiXCR to reprocess the 5' RACE reads, holding one entry per CDR3 protein. Altogether 200,000 to 250,000 distinct CDR3 sequences are present, roughly 8.2% being singletons, with the ten largest covering roughly 5%. The chain recombines TRBV30 with TRBJ2-3; D is ambiguous. The clonotype was recovered from a female donor with ankylosing spondylitis or in good health (not recorded which). Specimen: blood, either unsorted or a sorted T cell fraction (not recorded which). The CDR3 spells CAWSLSTDTQYF. Here the CDR3 DNA reads TGTGCCTGGAGTCTTAGCACAGATACGCAGTATTTT.